The 13 T cell receptor beta chains given below trace back to one sample, sequenced in a study of OX40 agonist ivuxolimab in advanced cancers. TCRdb's table, derived via immunoSEQ multiplex PCR, lists solely in-frame clones and lacks some. The sample yields roughly 50,000 clones, 85% to 90% seen once. The sample in question was CD4+ or CD8+ T cells sorted from blood, obtained in a trial of the OX40 agonist ivuxolimab. Source of these receptors: an adult with an advanced solid tumor such as melanoma, head and neck, liver or kidney cancer.

The genes are TRBV11-2 and TRBJ1-1, with 8 bases fitting TRBD1. The ends lost 3 bases at V and 7 bases at J; junction bases unmatched: 10. Germline V gene lookup returns CDR1 SGHAT and CDR2 FQNNGV. The CDR3 runs to 15 residues. The CDR3 here is CASSFRSTGGIEAFF. DNA of the CDR3: TGTGCCAGCAGCTTCCGAAGTACAGGGGGAATTGAAGCTTTCTTT.

The chain uses TRBV9 and TRBJ2-7, with TRBD2 as a possible D gene (6 bases). There are 14 residues in the CDR3. The germline V gene has CDR1 SGDLS and CDR2 YYNGEE. V was trimmed by 0 bases and J by 2 bases, leaving 9 bases between them. The CDR3 spells CASSVAGVTYEQYF. The CDR3 DNA follows: TGTGCCAGCAGCGTAGCGGGAGTCACCTACGAGCAGTACTTC. The whole variable domain, remainder taken from reference TRBV9 and TRBJ2-7, is DSGVTQTPKHLITATGQRVTLRCSPRSGDLSVYWYQQSLDQGLQFLIQYYNGEERAKGNILERFSAQQFPDLHSELNLSSLELGDSALYFCASSVAGVTYEQYFGPGTRLTVT.

This rearrangement joins TRBV2 to TRBJ1-5, with D maybe TRBD1 (5 bases). With 1 base removed from V and 1 base from J, the gap between germline ends came to 11 bases. The germline V gene has CDR1 SNHLY and CDR2 FYNNEI. CDR3 length: 16 residues. As DNA, the CDR3 is TGTGCCAGCAGTGAAGTACCGGGACTGAGCAATCAGCCCCAGCATTTT. Encoded protein: CASSEVPGLSNQPQHF.

The chain carries TRBV2 and TRBJ1-6; 8 positions agree with TRBD1. V was clipped by 6 bases and J by 6 bases; unmatched bases: 4. Germline CDR1 and CDR2: SNHLY and FYNNEI. This CDR3 region has 14 residues. CDR3 sequence: CASRRQGINSPLHF. DNA for the CDR3: TGTGCCAGCAGGAGACAGGGGATTAATTCACCCCTCCACTTT.

For the CDR3, the DNA is TGTGCCTGGAGTGTGGCCAGCGGGGGGTTGCCTAGCACAGATACGCAGTATTTT. Protein sequence: CAWSVASGGLPSTDTQYF. The rearrangement uses TRBV30 and TRBJ2-3, with 9 bases identical to TRBD2. This CDR3 spans 18 amino acids. Trimming took 0 bases from V and 0 from J; bases not matched to a gene: 10. The germline CDR1 and CDR2 sequences are GTSNPN and SVGIG (reference sequence). The variable domain in full, completed from reference TRBV30 and TRBJ2-3, reads SQTIHQWPATLVQPVGSPLSLECTVEGTSNPNLYWYRQAAGRGLQLLFYSVGIGQISSEVPQNLSASRPQDRQFILSSKKLLLSDSGFYLCAWSVASGGLPSTDTQYFGPGTRLTVL.

Written as DNA, the CDR3 is TGTGCCAGCAGTTTAAAGGGGGCGACCACTGAAGCTTTCTTT. Translated: CASSLKGATTEAFF. The chain joins TRBV7-2 to TRBJ1-1; 7 nucleotides line up with TRBD1. The V gene's germline CDR1 is SGHTA and CDR2 FQGNSA. Trimming took 6 bases from V and 4 from J; bases not matched to a gene: 8. The CDR3 contains 14 residues.

This clone was picked up a small number of times. The chain carries TRBV19 and TRBJ1-1; D gene ambiguous. The germline V and J ends were trimmed by 4 bases and 8 bases, with 11 bases remaining between them. This CDR3 spans 12 amino acids. Germline V gene sequence: CDR1 LNHDA, CDR2 SQIVND (reference sequence). The DNA of the CDR3 is TGTGCCAGTAGTACAGGATCGCTAGAAGCTTTCTTT. Translated: CASSTGSLEAFF.

The chain has TRBV19 and TRBJ2-5; 9 bases are a match to TRBD2. Germline lookup yields CDR1 LNHDA and CDR2 SQIVND (reference sequence). With 7 bases clipped from V and 0 bases from J, the junction kept 6 bases outside the gene matches. This CDR3 has 15 residues. The chain's CDR3 is CASIGVAGDQETQYF. CDR3 DNA: TGTGCCAGTATCGGGGTAGCGGGGGACCAAGAGACCCAGTACTTC.

The rearrangement joins TRBV7-3 to TRBJ2-3; D not resolved. Per germline, CDR1 SGHTA and CDR2 FQGTGA. CDR3 size: 15 residues. V was shortened by 0 bases and J by 1 base, with 8 bases between the two germline ends. The CDR3 DNA is TGTGCCAGCAGCTTAACTTCCTGGGGCACAGATACGCAGTATTTT. Translated, it gives CASSLTSWGTDTQYF.

The rearrangement uses TRBV7-8 and TRBJ2-7; 10 bases fit TRBD1. The CDR3 extends over 14 amino acids. With V trimmed by 5 bases and J by 7 bases, 8 bases remained unmatched. Germline V gives CDR1 SGHVS, CDR2 FQNEAQ. CDR3 loop: CASSLGQGGWEQYF. In DNA form, the CDR3 reads TGTGCCAGCAGCCTCGGACAGGGGGGATGGGAGCAGTACTTC.

The V and J genes are TRBV5-1 and TRBJ2-7; 8 nucleotides line up with TRBD1. The V segment lost 0 bases and the J segment 3 bases; nucleotides outside the gene matches: 2. This CDR3 contains 14 residues. The germline V gene encodes CDR1 SGHRS and CDR2 YFSETQ. The CDR3 nucleotides read TGCGCCAGCAGCTTGGCGACAGGGGTCTACGAGCAGTACTTC. Amino acids: CASSLATGVYEQYF.

The gene calls are TRBV28 and TRBJ1-3; D unresolved. CDR3 length equals 14 residues. Germline V CDR1 and CDR2: MDHEN, SYDVKM. V lost 6 bases, J lost 0 bases, and 9 bases lay in between. The DNA for the CDR3 is TGTGCCAGCAGCCCTGGGAGCTCTGGAAACACCATATATTTT. It encodes CASSPGSSGNTIYF.

As DNA, the CDR3 is TGCGCCAGCAGCCAACCGGGACAGGGGGCTCGTGGAAACACCATATATTTT. Translating it yields CASSQPGQGARGNTIYF. The chain joins TRBV4-1 to TRBJ1-3, with 12 bases lining up with TRBD1. The CDR3 sequence is 17 residues long. Trimming removed 2 bases from V and 3 bases from J; junction bases left unmatched: 5. CDR1 and CDR2 (germline): MGHRA, YSYEKL.